The TCR beta chain described here comes from a study of T cell responses to AZD1222 COVID-19 vaccine. Study results and limitations: Sampling that yielded the repertoires occurred only after the peak T cell response.

Using immunoSEQ multiplex PCR, the repertoire was profiled, and TCRdb retains in-frame clones only, with some absent. Among more than 80,000 clones listed, approximately 83% were seen once. In regard to this clone: Antigen: not known.

Samples with a second dose at about 4 or about 12 weeks were pooled together. CDR1 MNHNY and CDR2 SVGAGI come from the germline V gene (reference sequence). The CDR3 sequence is 15 residues long. Losses at the gene ends were 5 bases for V and 6 bases for J; bases not matched to a gene: 6. The source was peripheral blood, collected 28 days after the second AZD1222 dose. The J gene is TRBJ2-1, the V gene TRBV6-6, with 11 bases aligning to TRBD2. The receptor comes from an adult who received the AZD1222 COVID-19 vaccine. In DNA form, the CDR3 reads TGTGCCAGCAGTGCCACTAGCGGGAGACTCAATGAGCAGTTCTTC. Its translation: CASSATSGRLNEQFF.